This T cell receptor beta chain was identified in a study of T cells after yellow fever vaccination. UMIs were added to TCR cDNA along with a universal primer site when it was made by 5'RACE template switching. One entry per CDR3 protein results from TCRdb running MiXCR on the 5' RACE reads. The sample has 450,000 to 550,000 distinct CDR3 sequences; around a fifth are singletons. Study outcomes and limitations: The study found a weaker secondary response that peaked faster, day 5 versus 15. Clonotypes appearing in both CD4 and CD8 compartments existed, and their share was small.

V lost 6 bases and J lost 6, with 16 bases in between. The CDR3 spans 14 residues. This clonotype was seen a handful of times. Its target is unknown. This rearrangement joins TRBV12-3 or TRBV12-4 to TRBJ2-3; no clear D. This clonotype originated in a man between 18 and 35 years old who received the YFV17D yellow fever vaccine. Sequences were derived from PBMCs, sampled roughly 20 days after the first yellow fever vaccination. CDR3 nucleotides: TGTGCCAGCAGCGAAATCCCTCGTGGGGATACGCAGTATTTT. Residues: CASSEIPRGDTQYF.